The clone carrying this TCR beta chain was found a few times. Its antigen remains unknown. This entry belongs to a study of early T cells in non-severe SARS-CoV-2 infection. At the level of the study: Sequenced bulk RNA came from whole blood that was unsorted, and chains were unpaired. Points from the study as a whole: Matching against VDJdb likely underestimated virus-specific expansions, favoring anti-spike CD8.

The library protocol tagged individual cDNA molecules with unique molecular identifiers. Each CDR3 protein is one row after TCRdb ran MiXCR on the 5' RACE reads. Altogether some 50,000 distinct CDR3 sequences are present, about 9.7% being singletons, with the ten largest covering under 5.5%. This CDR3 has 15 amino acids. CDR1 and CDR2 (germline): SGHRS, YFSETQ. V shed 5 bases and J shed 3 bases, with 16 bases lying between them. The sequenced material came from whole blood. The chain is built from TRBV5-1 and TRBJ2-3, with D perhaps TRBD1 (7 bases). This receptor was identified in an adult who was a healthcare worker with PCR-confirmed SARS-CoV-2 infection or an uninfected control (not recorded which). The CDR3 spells CASSPRRGQTDTQYF. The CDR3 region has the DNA TGCGCCAGCAGTCCCCGGAGGGGGCAAACAGATACGCAGTATTTT.